This T cell receptor beta chain stems from a study of response to subunit inactivated influenza vaccine. TCRdb re-derived calls from the RT-PCR reads in MiXCR, one entry per CDR3 protein. In the table there are some 480,000 distinct CDR3 sequences, 11% of which are singletons. This clonotype has a handful of counts. As yet, its antigen is unknown. V lost 4 bases to trimming and J lost 0 bases; unmatched junction nucleotides: 4. The CDR3 has 14 residues. Germline CDR1 is SQVTM and CDR2 is ANQGSEA. The study, taken as a whole, reports: T cells newly recruited by each seasonal influenza vaccination are few, the authors suggested.

Here the sequenced sample was PBMCs from blood, taken more than 35 days after vaccination. This clonotype originated in a man aged 45 to 65 who received an inactivated influenza vaccine. The chain is built from TRBV29-1 and TRBJ1-1, with 8 positions matching TRBD1. The CDR3 spells CSVGPGGVNTEAFF. In DNA form, the CDR3 reads TGCAGCGTTGGGCCAGGGGGCGTGAACACTGAAGCTTTCTTT.